This T cell receptor beta chain derives from a study of technical replicates of blood from a few donors. V was cut by 0 bases and J by 0 bases, with 10 bases left in between. The CDR3 runs to 16 residues. CDR1 is KGHSH, CDR2 LQKENI, per germline. TCRdb's copy holds only in-frame clones and misses some; the assay was immunoSEQ multiplex PCR. The sample records approximately 70,000 clones, roughly 98% being singletons. The chain uses TRBV18 and TRBJ2-3; D gene unclear. Sample: T cells isolated from PBMCs. The receptor comes from a human donor in good health. CDR3 sequence: CASSPPAAPSTDTQYF. The CDR3 nucleotides are TGTGCCAGCTCACCACCGGCCGCACCTAGCACAGATACGCAGTATTTT. The variable domain in full, completed from reference TRBV18 and TRBJ2-3, reads NAGVMQNPRHLVRRRGQEARLRCSPMKGHSHVYWYRQLPEEGLKFMVYLQKENIIDESGMPKERFSAEFPKEGPSILRIQQVVRGDSAAYFCASSPPAAPSTDTQYFGPGTRLTVL.